This T cell receptor beta chain was found in a study of T-cell memory formation after mild COVID-19. Study-wide results and limits: Cross-reactive memory seemingly joined, as some responding clones were found in pre-infection memory. Second-wave clones with a day 37 peak had unconfirmed SARS-CoV-2 specificity. Among clones contracting day 15 to 85, CD4/CD8 was balanced, whereas later expanders leaned CD4+. Shrinking CD4+ clones resided mostly in CM and EM, and CD8+ ones in EMRA.

Via MiXCR, TCRdb re-called the 5' RACE reads, giving one row per CDR3 protein. The profile shows about 360,000 distinct CDR3 sequences, 14% of them singletons. Comment on this clonotype: The antigen remains unidentified.

The sequence was collected from a man younger than 35 who had mild COVID-19 (a few samples of this study predate the infection). Cell type and time point are not known. Sequencing input: PBMCs or a T cell subset sorted from them (not recorded which).

DNA of the CDR3: TGTGCCAGCTCAGGACAGGGGGGATCCTACGAGCAGTACTTC. Its translation: CASSGQGGSYEQYF. The V call is TRBV18, the J call TRBJ2-7; TRBD1 agrees at 10 bases. The germline CDR1 and CDR2 sequences are KGHSH and LQKENI. The CDR3 is made up of 14 amino acids. Germline trimming cut 5 bases from V and 1 base from J; bases unmatched to any gene: 2. Full variable domain (missing parts from reference TRBV18 and TRBJ2-7): NAGVMQNPRHLVRRRGQEARLRCSPMKGHSHVYWYRQLPEEGLKFMVYLQKENIIDESGMPKERFSAEFPKEGPSILRIQQVVRGDSAAYFCASSGQGGSYEQYFGPGTRLTVT.